A single sample gave rise to the 18 T cell receptor beta chains below, sequenced in a study of T cell clonality in common variable immunodeficiency. The data were produced by immunoSEQ multiplex PCR, yet TCRdb's version contains in-frame clones alone and is incomplete. The sample shows about 35,000 clones, none of them appearing just once. The sequenced sample was peripheral blood mononuclear cells. Every receptor here comes from a person aged 18 to 75 in good health.

At least ten counts were recorded for this clone. With the read ending 3 residues before the CDR3 end, the germline J gene is used to fill in that end. This chain joins TRBV20-1 and TRBJ2-1; 9 bases are a match to TRBD2. This CDR3 spans 17 amino acids. Germline CDR1 and CDR2: DFQATT and SNEGSKA (reference sequence). The junction had 12 bases not matched to a gene; V was cut back by 3 bases and J by 3 bases. CDR3 bases read: TGCAGTGCTAGTAGACTAGCGGCCTCATCTTACTACAATGAG. It yields the protein CSASRLAASSYYNE. The CDR3 in its entirety is CSASRLAASSYYNEQFF.

Ten or more counts support this clone. The sequenced fragment ends 3 residues before the CDR3 boundary, so the rest is inferred from the germline J gene. This chain connects TRBV12-3 or TRBV12-4 to TRBJ1-1; TRBD1 is a possible D gene (5 bases). V dropped 4 bases and J dropped 5 bases, with 14 bases sitting between them. This CDR3 contains 14 residues. Here the CDR3 reads CASSYTGRGTEAFF. CDR3 bases read: TGTGCCAGCAGTTACACAGGACGAGGAACTGAA.

This clone showed up many times. Incomplete CDR3 DNA: TGTGCCAGCAGCAGGGTAGGGGACTACCGTTACGAG. Translation gives CASSRVGDYRYE. The full CDR3 is CASSRVGDYRYEQYF. The gene calls are TRBV11-2 and TRBJ2-7; 7 bases line up with TRBD2. The read halts 3 residues ahead of the CDR3 end, with the missing end drawn from the germline J gene. From germline, CDR1 is SGHAT and CDR2 FQNNGV. This CDR3 spans 15 amino acids. V was pared by 5 bases and J by 4 bases, with 11 bases of the junction left unmatched.

There are many counts of this clone. Coverage ceases 3 residues before the CDR3 finishes, and the germline J gene fills in the end. The chain uses TRBV18 and TRBJ2-1, with a possible D match to TRBD1 (6 bases). CDR3 size: 16 residues. Trimming took off 3 bases at V and 5 bases at J, with 17 bases between the two ends. CDR1 is KGHSH and CDR2 is LQKENI in the germline V gene. The DNA read from the CDR3 is TGTGCCAGCTCACCCGTAACAGGGCGGCAGAACAATGAG. This encodes CASSPVTGRQNNE. In full, the CDR3 is CASSPVTGRQNNEQFF. Complete variable domain (other parts from reference TRBV18 and TRBJ2-1): NAGVMQNPRHLVRRRGQEARLRCSPMKGHSHVYWYRQLPEEGLKFMVYLQKENIIDESGMPKERFSAEFPKEGPSILRIQQVVRGDSAAYFCASSPVTGRQNNEQFFGPGTRLTVL.

In its sample, this clone was seen many times. Read coverage stops 3 residues before the CDR3 terminus; the germline J gene supplies the remainder. The rearrangement uses TRBV4-2 and TRBJ1-5; 7 bases are shared with TRBD1. This CDR3 region has 16 residues. Germline CDR1 and CDR2: LGHNA and YNFKEQ. J lost 0 bases, V lost 0 bases, and 2 bases had no gene match. The CDR3: CASSQEGQYSNQPQHF. The CDR3 DNA, read in part, is TGTGCCAGCAGCCAAGAGGGACAGTATAGCAATCAGCCC.

This clone is deemed large (0.1 to 1%). The read ends 3 residues before the CDR3 terminus; that terminus is restored from the germline J gene. The chain recombines TRBV28 with TRBJ2-7, with TRBD2 identical over 8 bases. The CDR3 is made up of 15 amino acids. The germline V gene has CDR1 MDHEN and CDR2 SYDVKM. The ends lost 4 bases at V and 5 bases at J; junction bases unmatched: 10. The CDR3: CASSSTRGLAHEQYF. CDR3 DNA (partial): TGTGCCAGCAGTTCAACACGAGGACTAGCCCACGAG.

This clone occurred many times. The read is 3 residues too short to cover the CDR3 end, so that end is filled in from the germline J gene. The gene calls are TRBV5-1 and TRBJ2-7; 8 bases map to TRBD2. In germline, CDR1 is SGHRS, CDR2 YFSETQ. V gave up 4 bases and J gave up 6 bases; unmatched junction bases: 9. The length of the CDR3 is 14 residues. The CDR3 protein is CASSPWAGGSEQYF. The DNA read from the CDR3 is TGCGCCAGCAGCCCTTGGGCGGGAGGTAGCGAG.

This clone was counted ten times or more. This CDR3 is CASSAGGRNQPQHF. Partial CDR3 DNA: TGTGCCAGCAGCGCAGGGGGCCGCAATCAGCCC. V gene TRBV7-2 combines with J gene TRBJ1-5; TRBD1 aligns across 8 bases. The read terminates 3 residues ahead of where the CDR3 ends, so the germline J gene completes it. Germline-derived CDR1 and CDR2 are SGHTA and FQGNSA. J lost 2 bases, V lost 5 bases, and 2 bases had no gene match. The CDR3 is 14 residues long.

This clone was observed many times. The CDR3 end falls 3 residues outside the read, so it is completed with the germline J gene. V is TRBV30 and J is TRBJ1-3, with a weak D call TRBD1 (6 bases). Germline V lookup: CDR1 GTSNPN, CDR2 SVGIG (reference sequence). CDR3 length equals 16 residues. Trimming removed 0 bases at V and 3 bases at J, with 15 bases between. The CDR3 DNA, read in part, is TGTGCCTGGAGTGTACGGGGGGGCTGGTATGGAAACACC. Amino acids: CAWSVRGGWYGNT. The full-length CDR3 reads as CAWSVRGGWYGNTIYF.

Ten or more counts support this clone. The read halts 3 residues ahead of the CDR3 end, with the missing end drawn from the germline J gene. This chain connects TRBV5-1 to TRBJ1-2; D is unresolved. Per germline, CDR1 SGHRS and CDR2 YFSETQ. V was shortened by 4 bases and J by 4 bases, with 17 bases between the two germline ends. The CDR3 loop spans 15 amino acids. The part of the CDR3 DNA that was read is TGCGCCAGCAGCGCGGGAAGGATCACATTCTATGGC. Encoded protein: CASSAGRITFYG. The full CDR3 protein reads CASSAGRITFYGYTF.

This clone has at least ten counts. The read gets to within 3 residues of the CDR3 end, and the germline J gene fills in the rest. The rearrangement joins TRBV20-1 to TRBJ1-2; unclear D gene. The V gene lost 3 bases and the J gene lost 6 bases, with 8 bases spanning the gap. CDR1 is DFQATT and CDR2 is SNEGSKA in the germline V gene (reference sequence). The CDR3 sequence is 11 residues long. The CDR3 reads CSARPGNGYTF. CDR3 DNA (partial): TGCAGTGCTAGGCCGGGGAATGGC.

This clone was seen at least ten times. The read is 3 residues too short to cover the CDR3 end, so that end is filled in from the germline J gene. The chain couples TRBV19 to TRBJ2-6; D may be TRBD2 (6 bases). Trimming stripped 3 bases from V and 0 bases from J, with 6 bases between. Per the germline V gene, CDR1 is LNHDA and CDR2 is SQIVND (reference sequence). This CDR3 is 15 amino acids long. CDR3: CASSIGGSGANVLTF. Incomplete CDR3 DNA: TGTGCCAGTAGTATCGGGGGCTCTGGGGCCAACGTC.

This clone was recorded many times. The read stops 3 residues short of the end of the CDR3; the missing end is completed from the germline J gene. The V call is TRBV2, the J call TRBJ1-1; D is undetermined. V was shortened by 5 bases and J by 1 base, with 14 bases between the two germline ends. The CDR3 has 15 residues. Germline V gene sequence: CDR1 SNHLY, CDR2 FYNNEI. The part of the CDR3 DNA that was read is TGTGCCAGCAGTCCTAATTTAGGCGGGAACACTGAA. Encoded protein: CASSPNLGGNTE. The full CDR3 protein is CASSPNLGGNTEAFF.

There are many counts of this clone. The read terminates 3 residues ahead of where the CDR3 ends, so the germline J gene completes it. The V call is TRBV13, the J call TRBJ2-3; TRBD2 matches 12 bases. The CDR3 extends over 16 amino acids. J was trimmed by 4 bases and V by 5 bases; bases with no gene match: 7. Germline CDR1 PRHDT, CDR2 FYEKMQ (reference sequence). CDR3 bases read: TGTGCCAGCAGCAAGACGACTAGCGGGAGTCCAGATACG. It is translated as CASSKTTSGSPDT. The whole CDR3 protein reads CASSKTTSGSPDTQYF. The full variable domain, with the rest looked up from reference TRBV13 and TRBJ2-3, is AAGVIQSPRHLIKEKRETATLKCYPIPRHDTVYWYQQGPGQDPQFLISFYEKMQSDKGSIPDRFSAQQFSDYHSELNMSSLELGDSALYFCASSKTTSGSPDTQYFGPGTRLTVL.

This clone has ten or more counts. From the germline J gene comes the end of the CDR3, since the read stops 3 residues before it. The chain is built from TRBV20-1 and TRBJ2-1, with 8 bases matching TRBD1. Germline V gives CDR1 DFQATT, CDR2 SNEGSKA (reference sequence). J was trimmed by 2 bases and V by 2 bases; bases with no gene match: 5. The CDR3 sequence is 15 residues long. This CDR3 reads CSARSGTGAYNEQFF. CDR3 DNA, as far as it was read: TGCAGTGCTAGATCCGGGACAGGCGCCTACAATGAG.

This clone was detected ten times or more. The sequence runs out 3 residues before the end of the CDR3; the remainder is reconstructed from the germline J gene. This chain connects TRBV7-8 to TRBJ2-7, with a tentative D call TRBD1 (5 bases). The V and J ends lost 5 bases and 0 bases respectively, with 14 bases between them. The germline V gene encodes CDR1 SGHVS and CDR2 FQNEAQ. This CDR3 has 15 residues. The CDR3 is CASSTIDSPSYEQYF. The DNA read from the CDR3 is TGTGCCAGCAGCACAATAGACAGTCCCTCCTACGAG.

This clone appeared many times. The DNA ends 3 residues before the CDR3 does, and the rest of the CDR3 is filled in from the germline J gene. The chain links TRBV5-1 to TRBJ2-5; TRBD2 agrees at 8 bases. Germline lookup yields CDR1 SGHRS and CDR2 YFSETQ. The trim removed 1 base at V and 4 bases at J, leaving 12 bases unmatched. The CDR3 extends over 17 amino acids. The DNA read from the CDR3 is TGCGCCAGCAGCTTGCCGGTTAGCGGGATTGCGGGAGAGACC. As protein: CASSLPVSGIAGET. The full CDR3 is CASSLPVSGIAGETQYF.

This clone was seen only a few times. The CDR3 protein is CASSPPQSNQPQHF. Partial CDR3 DNA: TGTGCCAGTAGTCCCCCACAAAGCAATCAGCCC. The V and J genes are TRBV19 and TRBJ1-5; D uncertain. The observed sequence ends 3 residues before the CDR3 terminus, with the missing tail filled in from the germline J gene. V was clipped by 5 bases and J by 1 base, with 9 bases between them. CDR1 LNHDA and CDR2 SQIVND come from the germline V gene (reference sequence). The CDR3 runs 14 residues.